This T cell receptor beta chain was obtained from a study of CD8 T cells in Susac syndrome. cDNA came from roughly 0.5 to 1 ug RNA primed by random hexamers. TCRdb fed the immunoSEQ multiplex PCR reads into MiXCR, producing one record per CDR3 protein. The repertoire holds 90,000 to 150,000 distinct CDR3 sequences, with 85% to 95% as singletons. The CDR3 runs 18 residues. The genes are TRBV1 and TRBJ2-2; TRBD2 reflects the table's D call only, with no check against the DNA. TRBV1 is given as a pseudogene. The receptor's source is a human donor in good health. The sequenced sample was CD8+ T cells from PBMCs. CDR3 loop: CTSSQDREKRVDTGELFF. CDR3 nucleotides: TGCACCAGCAGCCAAGATCGGGAAAAGAGGGTAGACACCGGGGAGCTGTTTTTT.